This passage covers 31 T cell receptor beta chains from one sample sequenced in a study of PD-L1 blockade in urothelial cancer. The method was immunoSEQ multiplex PCR; TCRdb's version includes in-frame clones alone and lacks a portion of them. The table includes 58,000 or so clones, 70% to 90% detected once. The material was PBMCs, obtained around atezolizumab (anti-PD-L1) treatment. These receptors were obtained from a man aged 50 to 59 with urothelial cancer.

The chain has TRBV18 and TRBJ1-1; 7 bases map to TRBD1. This CDR3 contains 16 residues. Germline V CDR1 and CDR2: KGHSH, LQKENI. Trimming took 4 bases from V and 1 from J; bases not matched to a gene: 9. CDR3 DNA: TGTGCCAGCTCACGGACAGGTCTAGGGGAGAACACTGAAGCTTTCTTT. Translating it yields CASSRTGLGENTEAFF. Full variable domain (remainder filled in from reference TRBV18 and TRBJ1-1): NAGVMQNPRHLVRRRGQEARLRCSPMKGHSHVYWYRQLPEEGLKFMVYLQKENIIDESGMPKERFSAEFPKEGPSILRIQQVVRGDSAAYFCASSRTGLGENTEAFFGQGTRLTVV.

V usage is TRBV11-2 and J usage is TRBJ2-5, with 7 nucleotides matching TRBD1. The germline gives CDR1 SGHAT, CDR2 FQNNGV. V gave up 5 bases and J gave up 5 bases; unmatched junction bases: 11. This CDR3 is built from 15 residues. The CDR3: CASSPPGTERETQYF. The DNA for the CDR3 is TGTGCCAGCAGCCCACCCGGGACAGAAAGGGAGACCCAGTACTTC.

The chain links TRBV18 to TRBJ1-1; D might be TRBD1 (5 bases). The CDR3 is 18 amino acids. Trimming shortened V by 4 bases and J by 2 bases, and 23 bases separated the two germline ends. CDR1 is KGHSH and CDR2 is LQKENI in the germline V gene. In DNA, the CDR3 is TGTGCCAGCTCACGATCCCCATGGACACAACAGGTAAACACTGAAGCTTTCTTT. Its translation is CASSRSPWTQQVNTEAFF.

This chain joins TRBV30 and TRBJ2-1; 10 positions match TRBD1. Germline assignment: CDR1 GTSNPN and CDR2 SVGIG (reference sequence). The CDR3 runs 14 residues. The CDR3 region has the DNA TGTGTCTATCGGGACAGGGGCTCCTACAATGAGCAGTTCTTC. This encodes CVYRDRGSYNEQFF.

The V call is TRBV19, the J call TRBJ2-1; TRBD1 might be the D (7 bases). Germline lookup yields CDR1 LNHDA and CDR2 SQIVND (reference sequence). This CDR3 is 15 amino acids long. The CDR3 sequence is CAVIFGDRAGNEQFF. The CDR3 nucleotides are TGTGCTGTCATATTTGGAGACAGGGCGGGAAATGAGCAGTTCTTC. Using reference TRBV19 and TRBJ2-1 for the parts outside the CDR3, the full variable domain is DGGITQSPKYLFRKEGQNVTLSCEQNLNHDAMYWYRQDPGQGLRLIYYSQIVNDFQKGDIAEGYSVSREKKESFPLTVTSAQKNPTAFYLCAVIFGDRAGNEQFFGPGTRLTVL.

The gene calls are TRBV6-1 and TRBJ1-1, with D possibly being TRBD1 (5 bases). The CDR3 is 13 amino acids. V was cut by 4 bases and J by 2 bases, with 8 bases left in between. Germline loops: CDR1 MNHNS, CDR2 SASEGT. Written as DNA, the CDR3 is TGTGCCAGCAGTGTGGGGGGTAACACTGAAGCTTTCTTT. The encoded protein is CASSVGGNTEAFF.

The V gene is TRBV7-9, the J gene TRBJ1-3; maybe TRBD1 (6 bases). V lost 5 bases to trimming and J lost 0 bases, with 17 bases between them. The CDR3 extends over 17 amino acids. Germline-derived CDR1 and CDR2 are SEHNR and FQNEAQ (reference sequence). The CDR3 nucleotides are TGTGCCAGCAGCCCCCCACGACAGGACCACTCTGGAAACACCATATATTTT. This translates into CASSPPRQDHSGNTIYF.

The chain recombines TRBV28 with TRBJ2-3, with TRBD2 matching 12 bases. V shed 6 bases, J shed 3 bases, and the junction held 7 bases outside the gene matches. The length of the CDR3 is 16 residues. Germline V gene lookup returns CDR1 MDHEN and CDR2 SYDVKM. The CDR3 spells CASSRLAGDLTDTQYF. Here the CDR3 DNA reads TGTGCCAGCAGCAGACTAGCGGGAGATTTGACAGATACGCAGTATTTT.

The chain is built from TRBV2 and TRBJ1-1; 7 bases align to TRBD1. After removal of 6 bases from V and 4 bases from J, the junction contained 5 bases not matched to a gene. CDR1 is SNHLY and CDR2 is FYNNEI in the germline V gene. This CDR3 comprises 13 residues. The CDR3 sequence: CASSLGGATEAFF. The CDR3 DNA sequence: TGTGCCAGCAGCCTAGGGGGCGCCACTGAAGCTTTCTTT.

The gene calls are TRBV18 and TRBJ1-1, with 7 nucleotides matching TRBD1. This CDR3 has 15 residues. Germline V gene sequence: CDR1 KGHSH, CDR2 LQKENI. With 1 base clipped from V and 1 base from J, the junction kept 3 bases outside the gene matches. The CDR3 DNA follows: TGTGCCAGCTCACCACGGCAGGGGGGGAACACTGAAGCTTTCTTT. Translating it yields CASSPRQGGNTEAFF.

V usage is TRBV20-1 and J usage is TRBJ1-1, with D maybe TRBD1 (5 bases). Germline-derived CDR1 and CDR2 are DFQATT and SNEGSKA (reference sequence). With 6 bases removed from V and 3 bases from J, the gap between germline ends came to 8 bases. The length of the CDR3 is 11 residues. CDR3 sequence (DNA): TGCAGTGCCGTCAGGGACACTGAAGCTTTCTTT. This gives the protein CSAVRDTEAFF.

The chain uses TRBV11-3 and TRBJ2-1; 14 bases agree with TRBD2. V gave up 3 bases and J gave up 1 base; unmatched junction bases: 5. Per the germline V gene, CDR1 is SGHNT and CDR2 is YENEEA. The CDR3 extends over 18 amino acids. This CDR3 reads CASSFSGTSGSSYNEQFF. CDR3 nucleotide sequence: TGTGCCAGCAGCTTCTCCGGGACTAGCGGGAGTTCCTACAATGAGCAGTTCTTC.

The rearrangement uses TRBV11-3 and TRBJ2-2; D is ambiguous. The CDR3 contains 14 residues. The V end lost 4 bases, the J end lost 4 bases, and 10 bases lay between the germline ends. Per germline, CDR1 SGHNT and CDR2 YENEEA. The CDR3, as DNA: TGTGCCAGCAGCTCGAAAACGGGCACCGGGGAGCTGTTTTTT. It translates to CASSSKTGTGELFF.

The V and J genes are TRBV2 and TRBJ1-6; the match to TRBD1 covers 8 bases. CDR3 length equals 14 residues. Germline V gene data show CDR1 as SNHLY and CDR2 as FYNNEI. With 6 bases clipped from V and 10 bases from J, the junction kept 8 bases outside the gene matches. This CDR3 is CASSRSRGQSPLHF. CDR3 DNA: TGTGCCAGCAGCCGGAGCAGGGGGCAATCACCCCTCCACTTT.

This chain uses TRBV6-4 with TRBJ2-3; TRBD2 matches 8 bases. With V trimmed by 5 bases and J by 1 base, 2 bases remained unmatched. Looked up from germline, CDR1 is MRHNA and CDR2 is SNTAGT. This CDR3 has 14 residues. In DNA form, the CDR3 reads TGTGCCAGCAGTACTAGCGGAGGCACAGATACGCAGTATTTT. The encoded protein is CASSTSGGTDTQYF.

This chain connects TRBV4-2 to TRBJ1-2; unclear D gene. V was shortened by 0 bases and J by 4 bases, with 15 bases between the two germline ends. The CDR3 covers 16 residues. Germline V gene lookup returns CDR1 LGHNA and CDR2 YNFKEQ. The CDR3 protein is CASSQDRAAGIYGYTF. DNA of the CDR3: TGTGCCAGCAGCCAAGATCGCGCAGCAGGTATCTATGGCTACACCTTC.

The V call is TRBV6-1, the J call TRBJ1-2, with D unresolved. The CDR3 runs 15 residues. Trimming took 2 bases from V and 8 from J, leaving 18 bases between them. Germline V gene data show CDR1 as MNHNS and CDR2 as SASEGT. In DNA form, the CDR3 reads TGTGCCAGCAGTGAACTGAGGGCGGACCAATACGGCTACACCTTC. Amino acids: CASSELRADQYGYTF.

The CDR3 spells CASTGDAVEQYF. Written as DNA, the CDR3 is TGTGCCAGCACAGGGGACGCGGTCGAGCAGTACTTC. The chain links TRBV6-5 to TRBJ2-7; TRBD1 is a possible D gene (6 bases). Trimming left V 7 bases short and J 6 bases short, with 13 bases between. From germline, CDR1 is MNHEY and CDR2 SVGAGI. The CDR3 extends over 12 amino acids.

CDR3 sequence (DNA): TGTGCCAGCAGCACCTACACAGATACGCAGTATTTT. It yields the protein CASSTYTDTQYF. J is TRBJ2-3 and V is TRBV7-2, with D hard to call. Germline values: CDR1 SGHTA, CDR2 FQGNSA. V was shortened by 5 bases and J by 2 bases, with 5 bases between the two germline ends. The CDR3 runs 12 residues.

This chain links TRBV11-3 with TRBJ1-3; D gene ambiguous. CDR1 is SGHNT and CDR2 is YENEEA in the germline V gene. V was shortened by 5 bases and J by 4 bases, with 9 bases between the two germline ends. This CDR3 is 13 amino acids long. CDR3 nucleotide sequence: TGTGCCAGCAGCCGGACTGGGGGAAACACCATATATTTT. Translated, it gives CASSRTGGNTIYF.

The chain combines TRBV6-1 with TRBJ2-1; TRBD2 matches 10 bases. The CDR3 has 16 residues. J gave up 4 bases and V 2 bases, and 5 bases lay outside the gene matches. Germline V gene data show CDR1 as MNHNS and CDR2 as SASEGT. CDR3 sequence reads: CASSERGTSVYNEQFF. In DNA form, the CDR3 reads TGTGCCAGCAGTGAAAGGGGGACTAGCGTATACAATGAGCAGTTCTTC.

The sample holds one count of this clone. This chain joins TRBV7-6 and TRBJ2-7, with D tentatively TRBD1 (6 bases). CDR1 SGHVS and CDR2 FNYEAQ come from the germline V gene. Trimming cost V 5 bases and J 6 bases, with 14 bases left between them. This CDR3 comprises 13 residues. CDR3 protein: CASSPRSGVEQYF. The DNA of the CDR3 is TGTGCCAGCAGCCCCAGATCAGGGGTCGAGCAGTACTTC. The variable domain in full, completed from reference TRBV7-6 and TRBJ2-7, reads GAGVSQSPRYKVTKRGQDVALRCDPISGHVSLYWYRQALGQGPEFLTYFNYEAQQDKSGLPNDRFSAERPEGSISTLTIQRTEQRDSAMYRCASSPRSGVEQYFGPGTRLTVT.

The chain uses TRBV5-1 and TRBJ1-1; maybe TRBD1 (6 bases). Germline V gives CDR1 SGHRS, CDR2 YFSETQ. CDR3 length: 16 amino acids. Deletions cut 1 base from V and 3 bases from J, with 16 bases between. CDR3 bases: TGCGCCAGCAGCTTGTCAGCAGGGGTATTGGACACTGAAGCTTTCTTT. Protein product: CASSLSAGVLDTEAFF.

This chain uses TRBV19 with TRBJ2-2, with 7 bases identical to TRBD2. Germline values: CDR1 LNHDA, CDR2 SQIVND (reference sequence). V shed 3 bases, J shed 3 bases, and the junction held 7 bases outside the gene matches. The CDR3 has 16 residues. CDR3 DNA: TGTGCCAGTAGTATGGGGGGGGACCCTTACACCGGGGAGCTGTTTTTT. Protein sequence: CASSMGGDPYTGELFF.

This clone was recorded only once. This chain links TRBV6-1 with TRBJ2-7; the match to TRBD2 covers 13 bases. The ends lost 6 bases at V and 1 base at J; junction bases unmatched: 3. The CDR3 length is 15 residues. The germline CDR1 and CDR2 sequences are MNHNS and SASEGT. The CDR3 reads CASRGTSGISYEQYF. CDR3 bases: TGTGCCAGCAGGGGGACTAGCGGGATTTCCTACGAGCAGTACTTC.

The rearrangement joins TRBV27 to TRBJ2-1; tentatively, D is TRBD1 (6 bases). V gave up 1 base and J gave up 8 bases, with 12 bases separating them. CDR1 and CDR2 (germline): MNHEY, SMNVEV (reference sequence). The CDR3 length is 14 residues. The CDR3 spells CASSLFPGAHEQFF. CDR3 coding DNA: TGTGCCAGCAGTTTATTCCCAGGGGCTCATGAGCAGTTCTTC.

The chain carries TRBV6-1 and TRBJ1-2; D is uncertain. This CDR3 has 9 residues. The germline V gene encodes CDR1 MNHNS and CDR2 SASEGT. The CDR3 here is CLGGDGYTF. CDR3 DNA sequence: TGTCTAGGCGGGGATGGCTACACCTTC.

This chain joins TRBV2 and TRBJ2-5; D might be TRBD1 (6 bases). The CDR3 totals 13 residues. Trimming took 3 bases from V and 4 from J, leaving 9 bases between them. From germline, CDR1 is SNHLY and CDR2 FYNNEI. The CDR3 DNA reads as TGTGCCAGCAGTGATCGGACAGCAGAGACCCAGTACTTC. Translation: CASSDRTAETQYF.

The chain links TRBV2 to TRBJ2-7; 9 nucleotides match TRBD2. V lost 3 bases to trimming and J lost 5 bases; unmatched junction nucleotides: 14. The V gene's germline CDR1 is SNHLY and CDR2 FYNNEI. This CDR3 has 17 amino acids. The CDR3 nucleotides are TGTGCCAGCAGTGAGTTGGGACTAGCCTTTTCTAGGGACGAGCAGTACTTC. This sequence encodes CASSELGLAFSRDEQYF.

The chain links TRBV5-1 to TRBJ2-5, with 7 positions matching TRBD2. The germline V gene encodes CDR1 SGHRS and CDR2 YFSETQ. The V segment lost 4 bases and the J segment 1 base; nucleotides outside the gene matches: 4. The CDR3 consists of 14 residues. CDR3 bases: TGCGCCAGCAGCCCCGGACTAGTCCAAGAGACCCAGTACTTC. Residues: CASSPGLVQETQYF.

The CDR3 region is CASRWTSRRSGTDTQYF. For the CDR3, the DNA is TGTGCCAGCAGATGGACTAGCCGCCGGTCAGGCACAGATACGCAGTATTTT. J is TRBJ2-3 and V is TRBV7-9; 8 bases are shared with TRBD2. V gave up 6 bases and J gave up 1 base; unmatched junction bases: 12. The germline CDR1 and CDR2 sequences are SEHNR and FQNEAQ (reference sequence). The CDR3 sequence is 17 residues long. Drawing the rest from reference TRBV7-9 and TRBJ2-3, the complete variable domain is DTGVSQNPRHKITKRGQNVTFRCDPISEHNRLYWYRQTLGQGPEFLTYFQNEAQLEKSRLLSDRFSAERPKGSFSTLEIQRTEQGDSAMYLCASRWTSRRSGTDTQYFGPGTRLTVL.